The clone carrying this T cell receptor beta chain was seen only once. The data were taken from a study of blood T cell repertoires in COVID-19. The J segment lost 4 bases and the V segment lost 4 bases, leaving 9 bases of the junction unmatched. This CDR3 is 16 amino acids long. Germline CDR1 is MNHEY and CDR2 is SVGEGT. Sequencing was performed with immunoSEQ multiplex PCR; in TCRdb, only in-frame clones are kept and a portion is missing. The sample lists 250,000 to 350,000 clones, about 92% occurring once. The sequenced material came from PBMCs or T cells enriched from blood (not recorded which). The V gene is TRBV6-2 or TRBV6-3, the J gene TRBJ2-2; 7 bases align to TRBD2. The receptor comes from a man between 60 and 70 years old who had recovered from COVID-19. In DNA form, the CDR3 reads TGTGCCAGCAGTTTTAGTCAGCGGGGTGGCACCGGGGAGCTGTTTTTT. Protein sequence: CASSFSQRGGTGELFF.